Listed here are 18 T cell receptor beta chains from one sample, sequenced in a study of CD8+ T cells in alopecia areata. Extracted RNA was reverse transcribed, and the resulting cDNA served as sequencing template. Assay: immunoSEQ multiplex PCR; the TCRdb copy retains only in-frame clones and omits some. The profile covers approximately 150,000 clones, with 62% appearing a single time and 36% taken by the ten largest. Sequencing was carried out using CD8+ T cells sorted from blood. The receptors shown here come from a human donor in good health.

The rearrangement links TRBV2 to TRBJ2-7; 14 bases agree with TRBD2. CDR3 length equals 16 residues. V lost 6 bases to trimming and J lost 0 bases; unmatched junction nucleotides: 4. Germline V lookup: CDR1 SNHLY, CDR2 FYNNEI. Here the CDR3 reads CASRRGTSGSSYEQYF. The CDR3 bases are TGTGCCAGCAGAAGAGGGACTAGCGGGAGCTCCTACGAGCAGTACTTC.

The chain is built from TRBV7-8 and TRBJ2-7; D may be TRBD1 or TRBD2 (6 bases each). Looked up from germline, CDR1 is SGHVS and CDR2 is FQNEAQ. V was trimmed by 3 bases and J by 5 bases, leaving 11 bases between them. CDR3 length equals 13 residues. CDR3 protein: CASSFSGGNEQYF. Here the CDR3 DNA reads TGTGCCAGCAGCTTTTCCGGGGGCAACGAGCAGTACTTC.

This clone has only a few counts. The V call is TRBV29-1, the J call TRBJ1-2; D is uncertain. The CDR3 contains 11 residues. Germline V gives CDR1 SQVTM, CDR2 ANQGSEA. Trimming shortened V by 6 bases and J by 6 bases, and 11 bases separated the two germline ends. CDR3 coding DNA: TGCAGCGTGGGTCTCCGGGATGGCTACACCTTC. This encodes CSVGLRDGYTF.

This chain links TRBV27 with TRBJ2-7; D may be TRBD2 (5 bases). V shed 3 bases and J shed 3 bases, with 9 bases lying between them. Per germline, CDR1 MNHEY and CDR2 SMNVEV (reference sequence). The CDR3 is made up of 13 amino acids. The CDR3 coding sequence is TGTGCCAGCAGTTTCTCGGGAAACTACGAGCAGTACTTC. This encodes CASSFSGNYEQYF.

This chain links TRBV30 with TRBJ2-2; D might be TRBD2 (5 bases). This CDR3 has 14 residues. Trimming took off 1 base at V and 6 bases at J, with 12 bases between the two ends. Germline V gives CDR1 GTSNPN, CDR2 SVGIG (reference sequence). This CDR3 reads CAWSGGIGAGELFF. In DNA form, the CDR3 reads TGTGCCTGGAGTGGAGGGATTGGCGCCGGGGAGCTGTTTTTT.

J is TRBJ2-4 and V is TRBV28; tentative D call: TRBD1 (6 bases). Germline V gives CDR1 MDHEN, CDR2 SYDVKM. Trimming took off 6 bases at V and 1 base at J, with 13 bases between the two ends. The CDR3 loop spans 15 amino acids. The DNA of the CDR3 is TGTGCCAGCAGCCCCAGGGGTTCGGCCAAAAACATTCAGTACTTC. Translating it yields CASSPRGSAKNIQYF.

The J gene is TRBJ2-5, the V gene TRBV5-4, with D possibly TRBD2 on 6 matching bases. V gave up 4 bases and J gave up 5 bases, with 12 bases separating them. The germline CDR1 and CDR2 sequences are SGHNT and YYREEE (reference sequence). There are 13 residues in the CDR3. CDR3 nucleotide sequence: TGTGCCAGCAGCCCGGGAGTTGGGGAGACCCAGTACTTC. This codes for CASSPGVGETQYF.

The chain recombines TRBV27 with TRBJ2-3; D gene ambiguous. This CDR3 region has 12 residues. Trimming left V 6 bases short and J 9 bases short, with 13 bases between. The germline V gene encodes CDR1 MNHEY and CDR2 SMNVEV (reference sequence). CDR3 DNA: TGTGCCAGCAGCCTGCTCTCTGGCACGCAGTATTTT. Protein: CASSLLSGTQYF.

V is TRBV2 and J is TRBJ2-1, with 7 bases identical to TRBD2. The CDR3 is made up of 10 amino acids. CDR1 SNHLY and CDR2 FYNNEI come from the germline V gene. V was pared by 11 bases and J by 12 bases, with 7 bases of the junction left unmatched. CDR3 sequence reads: CALARGGQFF. The CDR3 bases are TGTGCCCTAGCACGCGGGGGGCAGTTCTTC.

The J gene is TRBJ1-1, the V gene TRBV19, with 9 positions matching TRBD1. The junction had 9 bases not matched to a gene; V was cut back by 3 bases and J by 4 bases. Germline V gene data show CDR1 as LNHDA and CDR2 as SQIVND (reference sequence). CDR3 length: 16 amino acids. CDR3 bases: TGTGCCAGTAGTATCGGGGGACAGGGCCGAGGCACTGAAGCTTTCTTT. Translation: CASSIGGQGRGTEAFF.

Only a few counts were recorded for this clone. Other DNA sequences in this sample translate to the same CDR3. The chain carries TRBV29-1 and TRBJ2-1; possibly TRBD2 for D (6 bases). CDR3 length: 10 amino acids. Trimming left V 7 bases short and J 6 bases short, with 7 bases between. Germline loops: CDR1 SQVTM, CDR2 ANQGSEA. CDR3 region: CSAGGNEQFF. The DNA of the CDR3 is TGCAGCGCCGGGGGCAATGAGCAGTTCTTC.

This chain joins TRBV4-2 and TRBJ2-2; D perhaps matches TRBD2 (6 bases). From germline, CDR1 is LGHNA and CDR2 YNFKEQ. The CDR3 is 15 residues long. Trimming cost V 1 base and J 4 bases, with 10 bases left between them. The CDR3 nucleotides read TGTGCCAGCAGCCAAGCGGGGGTCGGCACCGGGGAGCTGTTTTTT. This translates into CASSQAGVGTGELFF.

The V call is TRBV5-6, the J call TRBJ1-2, with D maybe TRBD1 (6 bases). Trimming took off 0 bases at V and 4 bases at J, with 10 bases between the two ends. Germline V gives CDR1 SGHDT, CDR2 YYEEEE. The CDR3 runs 14 residues. CDR3 bases: TGTGCCAGCAGCTTGGCAGGGGCCGCCTATGGCTACACCTTC. Amino acids: CASSLAGAAYGYTF. Full variable domain (missing parts from reference TRBV5-6 and TRBJ1-2): DAGVTQSPTHLIKTRGQQVTLRCSPKSGHDTVSWYQQALGQGPQFIFQYYEEEERQRGNFPDRFSGHQFPNYSSELNVNALLLGDSALYLCASSLAGAAYGYTFGSGTRLTVV.

The J gene is TRBJ2-1, the V gene TRBV29-1; 8 positions agree with TRBD2. V lost 6 bases, J lost 0 bases, and 4 bases stayed unmatched. Germline loops: CDR1 SQVTM, CDR2 ANQGSEA. This CDR3 comprises 14 residues. The CDR3 region is CSVHTSGSYNEQFF. Here the CDR3 DNA reads TGCAGCGTCCATACTAGCGGCTCCTACAATGAGCAGTTCTTC.

This clone has only one observation. CDR3: CASVPTEGKGFHRLCYYEQYF. CDR3 nucleotides: TGTGCTAGTGTCCCCACGGAAGGGAAAGGCTTCCACCGCCTCTGCTACTACGAGCAGTACTTC. The rearrangement links TRBV12-5 to TRBJ2-7, with D unclear. Germline V gene data show CDR1 as LGHNT and CDR2 as FRNRAP. This CDR3 comprises 21 residues. With 7 bases removed from V and 3 bases from J, the gap between germline ends came to 37 bases.

The chain combines TRBV11-2 with TRBJ2-7; possibly TRBD1 or TRBD2 for D (6 bases each). CDR1 is SGHAT and CDR2 is FQNNGV in the germline V gene. The CDR3 totals 18 residues. Between the trimmed V and J ends, which lost 2 bases and 4 bases, there was a span of 24 bases. This CDR3 is CASSLILKGGMVLYEQYF. DNA for the CDR3: TGTGCCAGCAGCTTAATACTGAAGGGGGGAATGGTCCTTTACGAGCAGTACTTC.

V gene TRBV27 combines with J gene TRBJ2-1; unclear D gene. Trimming removed 6 bases from V and 3 bases from J, with 6 bases in between. Germline CDR1 reads MNHEY; CDR2 reads SMNVEV (reference sequence). This CDR3 comprises 12 residues. The CDR3 region is CASSFGYNEQFF. CDR3 coding DNA: TGTGCCAGCAGCTTCGGCTACAATGAGCAGTTCTTC.

This clone showed up just a few times. CDR3 sequence: CASSRGGDYEQYF. The CDR3 DNA follows: TGTGCCAGCAGTCGGGGAGGGGACTACGAGCAGTACTTC. This chain joins TRBV28 and TRBJ2-7; 7 nucleotides agree with TRBD2. The CDR3 covers 13 residues. CDR1 is MDHEN, CDR2 SYDVKM, per germline. After removal of 5 bases from V and 3 bases from J, the junction contained 4 bases not matched to a gene.